The clone carrying this T cell receptor beta chain has only a few counts. The antigen remains undetermined. These data are taken from a study of T cell repertoires in cytomegalovirus infection. As for the study in general: It can be stated that public TCR beta signatures indicated CMV infection as well as a matching HLA type.

This CDR3 region has 16 residues. Trimming left V 10 bases short and J 2 bases short, with 23 bases between. Germline values: CDR1 SGHTA, CDR2 FQGNSA. Via MiXCR, TCRdb re-called the reads, giving one row per CDR3 protein. The sample consists of just over 450,000 distinct CDR3 sequences, roughly 42% of them appearing once. The V and J genes are TRBV7-2 and TRBJ1-1, with D possibly TRBD1 on 5 matching bases. The sequenced sample was cultured PBMCs, obtained from culture after CMV antigen stimulation. The receptor's source is a human donor in good health (CMV status not recorded). Some clones in this sample may be carry-over from other donors' samples. CDR3 residues: CATQRRGVAGNTEAFF. The CDR3 region has the DNA TGTGCCACCCAACGTCGGGGGGTGGCGGGAAACACTGAAGCTTTCTTT.